The text below deals with one T cell receptor beta chain. This specimen belongs to a study of blood T cell repertoires in COVID-19. Overall study: Whether acute or convalescent, the COVID-19 samples came from the United States, Italy and Spain. Sources were T cells, B-cell-depleted T cells, or PBMCs; the material itself was cDNA or gDNA.

The CDR3 has 15 amino acids. Per the germline V gene, CDR1 is LNHDA and CDR2 is SQIVND (reference sequence). The V gene lost 6 bases and the J gene lost 10 bases, with 19 bases spanning the gap. The authors' processing: Researchers report that nucleated cell counts were estimated from reference gene primer amplification. The repertoire was sequenced with immunoSEQ multiplex PCR; TCRdb's copy has only in-frame clones and lacks some. V and J calls and clone size come straight from that table; D and trimming were deduced from the DNA. The sample consists of roughly 42,000 clones, roughly 88% of them appearing once.

The source is a human donor in a cohort sampled during active COVID-19. Specimen: peripheral blood. This chain connects TRBV19 to TRBJ1-6, with TRBD1 as a possible D gene (6 bases). The CDR3 DNA sequence: TGTGCCAGTAGCGCGCAACAGGGAGACGGATCACCCCTCCACTTT. It codes for CASSAQQGDGSPLHF.